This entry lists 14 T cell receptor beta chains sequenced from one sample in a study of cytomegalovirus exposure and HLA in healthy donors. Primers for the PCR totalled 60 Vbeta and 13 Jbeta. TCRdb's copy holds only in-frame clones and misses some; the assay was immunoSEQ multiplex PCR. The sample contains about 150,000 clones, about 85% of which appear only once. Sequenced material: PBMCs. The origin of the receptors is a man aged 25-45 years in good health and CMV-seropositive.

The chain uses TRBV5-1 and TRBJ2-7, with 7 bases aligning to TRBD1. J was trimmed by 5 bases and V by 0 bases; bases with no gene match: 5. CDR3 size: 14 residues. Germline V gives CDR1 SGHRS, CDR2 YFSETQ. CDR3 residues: CASSLGQGFDEQYF. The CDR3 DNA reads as TGCGCCAGCAGCTTGGGACAGGGTTTCGACGAGCAGTACTTC. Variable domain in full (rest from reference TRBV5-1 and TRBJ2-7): KAGVTQTPRYLIKTRGQQVTLSCSPISGHRSVSWYQQTPGQGLQFLFEYFSETQRNKGNFPGRFSGRQFSNSRSEMNVSTLELGDSALYLCASSLGQGFDEQYFGPGTRLTVT.

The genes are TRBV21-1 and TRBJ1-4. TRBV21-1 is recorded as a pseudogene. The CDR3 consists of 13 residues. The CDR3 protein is CAILGTTNEKLFF. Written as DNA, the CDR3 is TGTGCCATACTCGGGACTACTAATGAAAAACTGTTTTTT.

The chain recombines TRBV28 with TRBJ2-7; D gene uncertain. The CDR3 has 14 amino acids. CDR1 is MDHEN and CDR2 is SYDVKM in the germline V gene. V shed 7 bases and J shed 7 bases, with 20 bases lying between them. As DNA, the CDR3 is TGTGCCAGCACCTCCCCCGGCGTGCTCGGGGAGCAGTACTTC. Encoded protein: CASTSPGVLGEQYF.

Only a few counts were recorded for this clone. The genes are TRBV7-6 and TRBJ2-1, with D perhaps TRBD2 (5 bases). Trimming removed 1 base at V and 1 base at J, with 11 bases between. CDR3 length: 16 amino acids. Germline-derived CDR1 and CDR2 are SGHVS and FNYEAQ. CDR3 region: CASSLDPAESYNEQFF. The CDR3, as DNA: TGTGCCAGCAGCTTAGATCCAGCGGAATCCTACAATGAGCAGTTCTTC.

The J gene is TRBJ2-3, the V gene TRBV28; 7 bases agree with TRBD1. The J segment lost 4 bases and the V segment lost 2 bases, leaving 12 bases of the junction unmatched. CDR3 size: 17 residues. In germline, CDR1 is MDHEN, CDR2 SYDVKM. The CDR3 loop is CASSLIFFRQGSDTQYF. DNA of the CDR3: TGTGCCAGCAGTTTAATCTTCTTTCGACAGGGTTCAGATACGCAGTATTTT.

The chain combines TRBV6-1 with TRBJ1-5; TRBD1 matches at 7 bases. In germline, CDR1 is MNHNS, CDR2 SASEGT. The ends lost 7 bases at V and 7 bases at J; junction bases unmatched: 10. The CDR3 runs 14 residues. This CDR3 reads CASTGDRARQPQHF. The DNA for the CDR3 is TGTGCCAGCACCGGCGACAGGGCGAGACAGCCCCAGCATTTT.

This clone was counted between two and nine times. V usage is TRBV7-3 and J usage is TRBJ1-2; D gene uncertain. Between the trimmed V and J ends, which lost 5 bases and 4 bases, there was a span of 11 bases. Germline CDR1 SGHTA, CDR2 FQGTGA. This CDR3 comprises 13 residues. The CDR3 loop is CASSRGVGYGYTF. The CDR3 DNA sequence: TGTGCCAGCAGCCGCGGGGTGGGCTATGGCTACACCTTC.

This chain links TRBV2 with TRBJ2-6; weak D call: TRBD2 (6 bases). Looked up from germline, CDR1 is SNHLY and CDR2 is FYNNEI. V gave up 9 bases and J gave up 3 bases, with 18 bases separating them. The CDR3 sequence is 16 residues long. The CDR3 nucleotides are TGTGCCAGTTCCACGGCCGGGGGTCTTGGGGCCAACGTCCTGACTTTC. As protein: CASSTAGGLGANVLTF.

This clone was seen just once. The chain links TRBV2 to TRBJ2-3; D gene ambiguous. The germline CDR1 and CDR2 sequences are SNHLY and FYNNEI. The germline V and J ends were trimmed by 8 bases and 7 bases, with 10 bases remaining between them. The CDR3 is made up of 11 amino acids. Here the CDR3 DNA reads TGTGCCAGCCGCGCCACGAATACGCAGTATTTT. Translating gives CASRATNTQYF.

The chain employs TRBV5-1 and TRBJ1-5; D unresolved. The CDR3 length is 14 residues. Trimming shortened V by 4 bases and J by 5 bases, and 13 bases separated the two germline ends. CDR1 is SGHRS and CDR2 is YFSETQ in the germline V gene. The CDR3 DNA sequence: TGCGCCAGCAGCGCGGGTGGAATTGATCAGCCCCAGCATTTT. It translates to CASSAGGIDQPQHF. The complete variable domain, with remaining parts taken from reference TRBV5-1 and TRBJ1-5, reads KAGVTQTPRYLIKTRGQQVTLSCSPISGHRSVSWYQQTPGQGLQFLFEYFSETQRNKGNFPGRFSGRQFSNSRSEMNVSTLELGDSALYLCASSAGGIDQPQHFGDGTRLSIL.

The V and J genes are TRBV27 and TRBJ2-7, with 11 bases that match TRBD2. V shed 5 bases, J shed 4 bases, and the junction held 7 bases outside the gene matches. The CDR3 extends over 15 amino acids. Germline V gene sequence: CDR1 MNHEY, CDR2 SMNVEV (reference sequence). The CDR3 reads CASSESGLAAYEQYF. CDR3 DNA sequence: TGTGCCAGCAGTGAATCGGGACTAGCGGCTTACGAGCAGTACTTC.

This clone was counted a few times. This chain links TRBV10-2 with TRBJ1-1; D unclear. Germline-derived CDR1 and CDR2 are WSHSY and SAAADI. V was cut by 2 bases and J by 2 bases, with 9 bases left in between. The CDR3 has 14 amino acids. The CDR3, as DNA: TGCGCCAGCAGTGAGCACGGCGGCAACACTGAAGCTTTCTTT. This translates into CASSEHGGNTEAFF.

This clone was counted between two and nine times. CDR3 in amino acids: CASSLGWASGNTIYF. Here the CDR3 DNA reads TGTGCCAGCAGCTTAGGTTGGGCCTCTGGAAACACCATATATTTT. The V gene is TRBV7-9, the J gene TRBJ1-3; D unclear. This CDR3 comprises 15 residues. CDR1 is SEHNR, CDR2 FQNEAQ, per germline (reference sequence). Trimming cost V 1 base and J 0 bases, with 7 bases left between them.

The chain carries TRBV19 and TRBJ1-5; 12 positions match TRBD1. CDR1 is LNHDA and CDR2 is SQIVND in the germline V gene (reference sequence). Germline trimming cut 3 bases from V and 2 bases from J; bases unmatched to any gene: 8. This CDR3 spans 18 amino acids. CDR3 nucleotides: TGTGCCAGTAGTATGGGGACAGGGGGCTATTGGGGCAATCAGCCCCAGCATTTT. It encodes CASSMGTGGYWGNQPQHF.